Sequencing of this TCR beta chain was carried out in a study of neurological immune-mediated disorders. The table lists this clonotype with many counts. V lost 2 bases, J lost 3 bases, and 13 bases lay in between. Germline CDR1 SEHNR, CDR2 FQNEAQ (reference sequence). The CDR3 is 16 amino acids. One entry per CDR3 protein results from TCRdb running MiXCR on the 5' RACE reads. The sample lists tens of thousands of distinct CDR3 sequences, under 6.5% occurring once. V is TRBV7-9 and J is TRBJ2-2; D is uncertain. Sequencing was performed on CD4+ T cells from blood. This TCR was sampled from a woman aged 40 to 50 in good health. CDR3 nucleotides: TGTGCCAGCAGCTTAATAAAGGCCGCCTACACCGGGGAGCTGTTTTTT. Translation: CASSLIKAAYTGELFF.